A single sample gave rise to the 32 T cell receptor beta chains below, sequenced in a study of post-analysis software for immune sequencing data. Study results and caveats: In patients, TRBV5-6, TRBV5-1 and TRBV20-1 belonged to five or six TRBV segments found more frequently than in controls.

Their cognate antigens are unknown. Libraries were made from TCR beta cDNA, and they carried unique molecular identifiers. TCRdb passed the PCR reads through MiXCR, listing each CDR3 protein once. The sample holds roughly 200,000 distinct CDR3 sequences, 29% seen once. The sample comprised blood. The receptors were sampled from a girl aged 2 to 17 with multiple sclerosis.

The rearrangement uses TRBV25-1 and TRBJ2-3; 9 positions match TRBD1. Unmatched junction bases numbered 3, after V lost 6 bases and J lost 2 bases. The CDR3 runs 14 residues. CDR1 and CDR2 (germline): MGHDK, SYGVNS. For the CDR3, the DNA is TGTGCCAGCAGGAGGACAGGGGCCACAGATACGCAGTATTTT. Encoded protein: CASRRTGATDTQYF.

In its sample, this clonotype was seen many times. The CDR3 region is CSARDTQYF. The CDR3 region has the DNA TGCAGTGCTAGAGATACGCAGTATTTT. The chain employs TRBV20-1 and TRBJ2-3, with D uncertain. V lost 0 bases, J lost 8 bases, and 0 bases lay in between. This CDR3 region has 9 residues. The V gene's germline CDR1 is DFQATT and CDR2 SNEGSKA (reference sequence).

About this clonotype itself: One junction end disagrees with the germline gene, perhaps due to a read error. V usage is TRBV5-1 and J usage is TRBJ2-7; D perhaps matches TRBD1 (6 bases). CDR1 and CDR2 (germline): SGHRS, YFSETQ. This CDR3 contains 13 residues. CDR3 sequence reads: CASSTGLSYKQYF. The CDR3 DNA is TGCGCCAGCAGTACAGGGCTCTCCTACAAGCAGTACTTC. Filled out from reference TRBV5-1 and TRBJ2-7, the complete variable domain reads KAGVTQTPRYLIKTRGQQVTLSCSPISGHRSVSWYQQTPGQGLQFLFEYFSETQRNKGNFPGRFSGRQFSNSRSEMNVSTLELGDSALYLCASSTGLSYKQYFGPGTRLTVT.

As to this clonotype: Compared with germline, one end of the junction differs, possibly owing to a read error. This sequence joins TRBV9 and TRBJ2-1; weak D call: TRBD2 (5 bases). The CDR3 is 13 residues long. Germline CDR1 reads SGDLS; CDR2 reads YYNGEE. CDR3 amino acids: CTSSIRGSHEQFF. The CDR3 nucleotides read TGTACCAGCAGCATACGGGGTTCCCATGAGCAGTTCTTC.

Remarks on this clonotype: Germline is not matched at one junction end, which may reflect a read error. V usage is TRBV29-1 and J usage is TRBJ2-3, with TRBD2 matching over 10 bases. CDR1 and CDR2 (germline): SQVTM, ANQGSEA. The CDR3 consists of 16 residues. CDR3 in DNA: TGCAGCGTTCGCCTAAGGACTAGCGGTTACACAGATACGCTGTATTTT. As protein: CSVRLRTSGYTDTLYF.

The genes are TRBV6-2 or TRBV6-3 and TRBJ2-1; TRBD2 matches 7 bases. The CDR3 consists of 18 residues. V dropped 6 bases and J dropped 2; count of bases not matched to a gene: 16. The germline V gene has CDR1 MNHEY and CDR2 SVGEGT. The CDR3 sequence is CASSQNPSGRITYNEQFF. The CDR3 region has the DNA TGTGCCAGCAGCCAAAATCCTAGCGGAAGGATAACCTACAATGAGCAGTTCTTC.

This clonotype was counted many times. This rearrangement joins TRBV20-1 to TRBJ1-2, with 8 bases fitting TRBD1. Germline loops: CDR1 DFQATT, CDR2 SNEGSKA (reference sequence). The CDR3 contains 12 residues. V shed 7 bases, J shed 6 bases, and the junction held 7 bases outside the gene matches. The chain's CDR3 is CSGIRGPDGYTF. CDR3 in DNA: TGCAGTGGTATCAGGGGGCCCGATGGCTACACCTTC.

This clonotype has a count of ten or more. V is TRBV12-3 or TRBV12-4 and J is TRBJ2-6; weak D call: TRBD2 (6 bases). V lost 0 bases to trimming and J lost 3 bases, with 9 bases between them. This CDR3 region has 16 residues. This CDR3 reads CASSLAQGGGANVLTF. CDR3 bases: TGTGCCAGCAGTTTAGCGCAGGGAGGTGGGGCCAACGTCCTGACTTTC.

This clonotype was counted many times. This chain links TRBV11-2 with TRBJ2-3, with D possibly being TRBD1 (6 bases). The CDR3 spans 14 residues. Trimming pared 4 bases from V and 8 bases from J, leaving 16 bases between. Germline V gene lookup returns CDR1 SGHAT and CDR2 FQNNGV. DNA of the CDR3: TGTGCCAGCAGCTCCATGGCCCGAGGGGGTACGCAGTATTTT. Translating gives CASSSMARGGTQYF.

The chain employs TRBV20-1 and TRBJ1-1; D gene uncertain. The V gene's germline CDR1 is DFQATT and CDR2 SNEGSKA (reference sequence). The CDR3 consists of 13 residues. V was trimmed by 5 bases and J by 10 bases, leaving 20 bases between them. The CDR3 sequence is CSAGSSRALGAFF. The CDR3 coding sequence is TGCAGTGCTGGTTCCTCGAGGGCCCTAGGAGCTTTCTTT.

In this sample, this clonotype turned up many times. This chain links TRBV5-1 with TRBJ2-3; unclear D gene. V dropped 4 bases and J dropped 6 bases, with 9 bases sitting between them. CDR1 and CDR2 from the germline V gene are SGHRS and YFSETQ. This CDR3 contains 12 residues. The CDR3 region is CASSLPRDTQYF. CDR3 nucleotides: TGCGCCAGCAGCCTGCCTAGGGATACGCAGTATTTT.

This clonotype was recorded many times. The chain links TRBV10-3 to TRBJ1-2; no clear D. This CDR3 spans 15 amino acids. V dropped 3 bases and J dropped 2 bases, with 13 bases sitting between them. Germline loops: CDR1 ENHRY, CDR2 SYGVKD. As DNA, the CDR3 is TGTGCCATCAGTGACTCCGGGCAGCCGAACTATGGCTACACCTTC. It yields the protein CAISDSGQPNYGYTF.

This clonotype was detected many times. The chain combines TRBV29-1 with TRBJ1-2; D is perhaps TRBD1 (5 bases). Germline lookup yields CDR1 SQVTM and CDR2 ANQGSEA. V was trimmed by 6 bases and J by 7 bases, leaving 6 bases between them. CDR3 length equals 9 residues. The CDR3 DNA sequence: TGCAGCGTGGGGCCTGGCTACACCTTC. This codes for CSVGPGYTF.

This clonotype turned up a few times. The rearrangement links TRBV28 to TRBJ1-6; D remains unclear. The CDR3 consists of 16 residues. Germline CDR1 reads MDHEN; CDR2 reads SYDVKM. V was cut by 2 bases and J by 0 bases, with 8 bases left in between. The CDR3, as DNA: TGTGCCAGCAGTTTAAGCATCCCCTCCTATAATTCACCCCTCCACTTT. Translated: CASSLSIPSYNSPLHF.

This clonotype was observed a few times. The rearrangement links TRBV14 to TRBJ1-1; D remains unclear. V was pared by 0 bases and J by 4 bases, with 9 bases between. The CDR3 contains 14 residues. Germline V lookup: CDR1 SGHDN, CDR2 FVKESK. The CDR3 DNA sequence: TGTGCCAGCAGCCAAGATGCGCCCCCCACTGAAGCTTTCTTT. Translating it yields CASSQDAPPTEAFF.

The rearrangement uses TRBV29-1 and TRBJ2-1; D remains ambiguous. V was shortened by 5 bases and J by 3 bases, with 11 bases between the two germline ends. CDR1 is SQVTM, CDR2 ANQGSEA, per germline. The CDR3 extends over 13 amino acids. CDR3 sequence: CSVRSRNYNEQFF. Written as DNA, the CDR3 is TGCAGCGTTCGGAGTAGGAACTACAATGAGCAGTTCTTC.

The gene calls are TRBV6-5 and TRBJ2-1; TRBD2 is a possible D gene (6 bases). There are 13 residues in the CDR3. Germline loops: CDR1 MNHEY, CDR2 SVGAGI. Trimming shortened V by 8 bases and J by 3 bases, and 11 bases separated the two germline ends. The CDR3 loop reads CASRQGGYNEQFF. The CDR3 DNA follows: TGTGCCAGCCGTCAGGGAGGCTACAATGAGCAGTTCTTC.

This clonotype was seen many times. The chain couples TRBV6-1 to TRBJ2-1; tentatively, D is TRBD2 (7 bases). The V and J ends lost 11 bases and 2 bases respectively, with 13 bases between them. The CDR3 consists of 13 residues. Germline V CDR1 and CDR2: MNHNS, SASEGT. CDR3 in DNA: TGTGCCCATCGGGGGGCGGCCTACAATGAGCAGTTCTTC. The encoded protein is CAHRGAAYNEQFF.

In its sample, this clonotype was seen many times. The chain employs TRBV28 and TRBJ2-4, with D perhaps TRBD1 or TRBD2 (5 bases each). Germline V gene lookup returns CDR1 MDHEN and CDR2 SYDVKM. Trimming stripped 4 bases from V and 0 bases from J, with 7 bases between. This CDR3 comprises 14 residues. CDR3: CASSSGTAKNIQYF. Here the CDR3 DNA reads TGTGCCAGCAGTTCCGGGACAGCCAAAAACATTCAGTACTTC. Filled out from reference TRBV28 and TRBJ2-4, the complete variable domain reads DVKVTQSSRYLVKRTGEKVFLECVQDMDHENMFWYRQDPGLGLRLIYFSYDVKMKEKGDIPEGYSVSREKKERFSLILESASTNQTSMYLCASSSGTAKNIQYFGAGTRLSVL.

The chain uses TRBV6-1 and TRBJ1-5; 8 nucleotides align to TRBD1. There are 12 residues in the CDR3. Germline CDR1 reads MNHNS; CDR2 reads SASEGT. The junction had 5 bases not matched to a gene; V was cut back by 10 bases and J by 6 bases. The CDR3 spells CANRTGSQPQHF. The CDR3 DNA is TGTGCCAACAGGACAGGGTCTCAGCCCCAGCATTTT.

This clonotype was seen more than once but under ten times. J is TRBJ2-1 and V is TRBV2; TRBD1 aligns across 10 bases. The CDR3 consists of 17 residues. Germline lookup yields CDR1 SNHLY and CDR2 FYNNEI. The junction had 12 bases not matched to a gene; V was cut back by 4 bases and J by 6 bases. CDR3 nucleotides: TGTGCCAGCAGTGGCCTGGGGACAGGGGTCTTGGGCAATGAGCAGTTCTTC. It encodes CASSGLGTGVLGNEQFF.

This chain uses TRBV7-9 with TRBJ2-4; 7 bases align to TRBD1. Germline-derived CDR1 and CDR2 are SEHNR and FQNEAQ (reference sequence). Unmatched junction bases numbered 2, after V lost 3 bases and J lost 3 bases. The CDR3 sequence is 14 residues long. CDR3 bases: TGTGCCAGCAGCTTGCCAGGGGGCAAAAACATTCAGTACTTC. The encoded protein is CASSLPGGKNIQYF. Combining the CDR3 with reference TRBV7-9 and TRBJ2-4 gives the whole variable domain DTGVSQNPRHKITKRGQNVTFRCDPISEHNRLYWYRQTLGQGPEFLTYFQNEAQLEKSRLLSDRFSAERPKGSFSTLEIQRTEQGDSAMYLCASSLPGGKNIQYFGAGTRLSVL.

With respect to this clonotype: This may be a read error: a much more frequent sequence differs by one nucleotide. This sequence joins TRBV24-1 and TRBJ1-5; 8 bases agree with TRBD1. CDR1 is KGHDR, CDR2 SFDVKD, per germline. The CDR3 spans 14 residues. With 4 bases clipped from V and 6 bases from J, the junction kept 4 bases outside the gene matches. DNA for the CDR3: TGTGCCACCAGTGACCCGGGACAGGCTCAGCCCCAGCATTTT. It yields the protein CATSDPGQAQPQHF.

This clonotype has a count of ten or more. CDR3 loop: CASSQGAPGYEQYF. The CDR3 nucleotides are TGTGCCAGCAGCCAGGGCGCCCCAGGGTACGAGCAGTACTTC. V gene TRBV7-9 combines with J gene TRBJ2-7, with a weak D call TRBD1 (5 bases). V lost 5 bases to trimming and J lost 4 bases, with 15 bases between them. CDR3 length equals 14 residues. Germline-derived CDR1 and CDR2 are SEHNR and FQNEAQ (reference sequence).

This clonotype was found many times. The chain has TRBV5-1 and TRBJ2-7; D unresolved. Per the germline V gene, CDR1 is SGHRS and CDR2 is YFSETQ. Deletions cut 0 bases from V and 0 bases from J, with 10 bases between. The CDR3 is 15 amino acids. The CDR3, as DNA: TGCGCCAGCAGCTTGGCCCTGGCCGGCTCCTACGAGCAGTACTTC. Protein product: CASSLALAGSYEQYF.

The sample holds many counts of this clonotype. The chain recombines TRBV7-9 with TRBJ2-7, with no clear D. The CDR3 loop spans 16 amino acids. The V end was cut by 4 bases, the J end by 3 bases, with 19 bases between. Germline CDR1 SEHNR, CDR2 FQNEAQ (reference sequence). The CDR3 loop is CASSSVGSPTYYEQYF. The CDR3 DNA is TGTGCCAGCAGCTCCGTTGGGTCCCCGACCTACTACGAGCAGTACTTC.

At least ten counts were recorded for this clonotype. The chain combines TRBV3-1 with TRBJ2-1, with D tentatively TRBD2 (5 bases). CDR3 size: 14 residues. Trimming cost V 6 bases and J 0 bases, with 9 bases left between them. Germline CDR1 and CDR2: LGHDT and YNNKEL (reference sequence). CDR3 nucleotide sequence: TGTGCCAGCAGACTGGGGAGCTCCTACAATGAGCAGTTCTTC. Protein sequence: CASRLGSSYNEQFF.

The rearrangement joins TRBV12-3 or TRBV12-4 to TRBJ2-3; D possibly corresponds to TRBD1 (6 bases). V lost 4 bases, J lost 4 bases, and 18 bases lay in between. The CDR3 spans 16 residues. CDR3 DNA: TGTGCCAGCAGTTCCCAGGGGCTATCGCACGCAGATACGCAGTATTTT. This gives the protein CASSSQGLSHADTQYF.

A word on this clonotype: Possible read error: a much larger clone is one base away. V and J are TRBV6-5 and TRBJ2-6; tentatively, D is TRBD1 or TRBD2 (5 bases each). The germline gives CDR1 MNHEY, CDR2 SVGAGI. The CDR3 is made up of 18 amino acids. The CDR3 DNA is TGTGCCAGCAGTTACTCTGGGGGACCCCATTCTGAGGCCAACGTCCTGACTTTC. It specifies CASSYSGGPHSEANVLTF.

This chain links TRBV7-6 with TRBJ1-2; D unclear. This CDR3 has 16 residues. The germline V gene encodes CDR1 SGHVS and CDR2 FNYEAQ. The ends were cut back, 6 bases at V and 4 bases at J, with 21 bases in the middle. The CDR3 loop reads CASSPDGSGGIYGYTF. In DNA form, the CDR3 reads TGTGCCAGCAGTCCAGACGGTTCCGGAGGTATCTATGGCTACACCTTC.

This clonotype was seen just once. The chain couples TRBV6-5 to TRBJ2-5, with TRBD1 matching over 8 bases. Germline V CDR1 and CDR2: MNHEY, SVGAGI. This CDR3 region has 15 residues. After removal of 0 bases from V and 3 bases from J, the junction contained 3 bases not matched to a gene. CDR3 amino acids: CASSYSGQGEETQYF. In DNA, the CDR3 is TGTGCCAGCAGTTACTCTGGACAGGGAGAAGAGACCCAGTACTTC.

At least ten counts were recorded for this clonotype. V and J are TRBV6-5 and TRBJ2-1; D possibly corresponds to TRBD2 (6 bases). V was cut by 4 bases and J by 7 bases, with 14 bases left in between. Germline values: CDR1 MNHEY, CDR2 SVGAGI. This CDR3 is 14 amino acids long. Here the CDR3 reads CASSSGAGSNEQFF. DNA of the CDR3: TGTGCCAGCAGTTCAGGTGCGGGATCGAATGAGCAGTTCTTC.